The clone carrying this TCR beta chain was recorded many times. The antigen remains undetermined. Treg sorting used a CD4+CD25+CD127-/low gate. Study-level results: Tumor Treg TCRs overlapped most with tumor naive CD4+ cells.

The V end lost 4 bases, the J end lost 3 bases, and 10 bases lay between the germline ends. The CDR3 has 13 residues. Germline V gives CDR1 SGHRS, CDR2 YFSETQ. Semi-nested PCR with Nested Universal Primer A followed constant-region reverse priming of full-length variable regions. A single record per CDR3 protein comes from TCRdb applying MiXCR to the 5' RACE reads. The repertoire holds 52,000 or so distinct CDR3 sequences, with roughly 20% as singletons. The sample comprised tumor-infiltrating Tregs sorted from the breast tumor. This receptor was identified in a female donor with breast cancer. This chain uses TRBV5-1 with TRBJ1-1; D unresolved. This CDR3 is CASSVRWDTEAFF. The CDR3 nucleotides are TGCGCCAGCAGCGTCCGGTGGGACACTGAAGCTTTCTTT.